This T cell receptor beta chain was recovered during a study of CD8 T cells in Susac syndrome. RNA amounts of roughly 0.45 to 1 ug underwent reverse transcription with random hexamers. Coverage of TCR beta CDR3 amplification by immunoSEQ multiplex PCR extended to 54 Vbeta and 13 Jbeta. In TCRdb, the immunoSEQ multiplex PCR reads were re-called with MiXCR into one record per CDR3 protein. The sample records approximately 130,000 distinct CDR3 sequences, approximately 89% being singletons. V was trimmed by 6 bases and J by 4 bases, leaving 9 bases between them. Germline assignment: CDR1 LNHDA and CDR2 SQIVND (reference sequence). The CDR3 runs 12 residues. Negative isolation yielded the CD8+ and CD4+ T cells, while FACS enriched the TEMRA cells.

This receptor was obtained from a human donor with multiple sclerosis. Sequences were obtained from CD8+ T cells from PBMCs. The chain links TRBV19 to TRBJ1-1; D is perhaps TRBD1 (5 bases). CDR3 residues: CASRVGGTEAFF. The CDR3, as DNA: TGTGCCAGTAGAGTCGGGGGCACTGAAGCTTTCTTT. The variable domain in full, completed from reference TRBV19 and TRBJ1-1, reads DGGITQSPKYLFRKEGQNVTLSCEQNLNHDAMYWYRQDPGQGLRLIYYSQIVNDFQKGDIAEGYSVSREKKESFPLTVTSAQKNPTAFYLCASRVGGTEAFFGQGTRLTVV.